These 27 T cell receptor beta chains were all obtained from the same sample, sequenced in a study of long-term antiretroviral therapy in people with HIV. This was the immunoSEQ v3.0 assay at survey level. Clones were read by immunoSEQ multiplex PCR, and TCRdb kept only the in-frame ones, dropping some. The table has about 30,000 clones, approximately 93% seen once. Sequencing used unsorted PBMCs, obtained 6.2 years after starting antiretroviral therapy. The source is a man aged 40-55 years with HIV.

J is TRBJ2-2 and V is TRBV4-1, with TRBD2 as a possible D gene (7 bases). V was shortened by 0 bases and J by 3 bases, with 11 bases between the two germline ends. The CDR3 loop spans 16 amino acids. The germline V gene encodes CDR1 MGHRA and CDR2 YSYEKL. The CDR3 DNA reads TGCGCCAGCAGCCAAGAATGGGGGGGCTACACCGGGGAGCTGTTTTTT. Amino acid sequence: CASSQEWGGYTGELFF.

The V gene is TRBV7-2, the J gene TRBJ2-7; D might be TRBD1 or TRBD2, each matching 5 bases. This CDR3 has 16 residues. V was cut by 0 bases and J by 4 bases, with 16 bases left in between. Germline values: CDR1 SGHTA, CDR2 FQGNSA. Written as DNA, the CDR3 is TGTGCCAGCAGCTTAGCCGCGCCCCGAGGGGATTACGAGCAGTACTTC. Its protein is CASSLAAPRGDYEQYF. Full variable domain (outside the CDR3, taken from reference TRBV7-2 and TRBJ2-7): GAGVSQSPSNKVTEKGKDVELRCDPISGHTALYWYRQSLGQGLEFLIYFQGNSAPDKSGLPSDRFSAERTGGSVSTLTIQRTQQEDSAVYLCASSLAAPRGDYEQYFGPGTRLTVT.

This clone was recorded only once. The chain uses TRBV19 and TRBJ1-1; D gene uncertain. Per the germline V gene, CDR1 is LNHDA and CDR2 is SQIVND (reference sequence). The CDR3 consists of 15 residues. V was shortened by 5 bases and J by 1 base, with 14 bases between the two germline ends. CDR3 loop: CASSLVTTGNTEAFF. The CDR3 coding sequence is TGTGCCAGTAGTTTAGTCACGACGGGGAACACTGAAGCTTTCTTT.

Only one count was recorded for this clone. The chain couples TRBV27 to TRBJ1-1; 9 positions match TRBD1. Germline V lookup: CDR1 MNHEY, CDR2 SMNVEV (reference sequence). CDR3 size: 14 residues. The V gene end was trimmed by 4 bases and the J gene end by 5 bases; junction bases not matched to a gene: 5. Here the CDR3 DNA reads TGTGCCAGCAGTTACACAGGGGGCAGGACTGAAGCTTTCTTT. Its translation: CASSYTGGRTEAFF.

CDR3 residues: CAISVAGEAYNEQFF. The CDR3, as DNA: TGTGCCATCAGCGTAGCGGGGGAGGCCTACAATGAGCAGTTCTTC. V gene TRBV10-3 combines with J gene TRBJ2-1; 9 nucleotides line up with TRBD2. The V segment lost 6 bases and the J segment 2 bases; nucleotides outside the gene matches: 5. CDR1 ENHRY and CDR2 SYGVKD come from the germline V gene. CDR3 length: 15 amino acids.

The chain is built from TRBV30 and TRBJ2-1, with D maybe TRBD1 (5 bases). Germline lookup yields CDR1 GTSNPN and CDR2 SVGIG (reference sequence). V shed 0 bases and J shed 4 bases, with 13 bases lying between them. The CDR3 is made up of 15 amino acids. DNA of the CDR3: TGTGCCTGGAGTGTACGATGGGGCGAGTACAATGAGCAGTTCTTC. It is translated as CAWSVRWGEYNEQFF. Full variable domain (outside the CDR3, taken from reference TRBV30 and TRBJ2-1): SQTIHQWPATLVQPVGSPLSLECTVEGTSNPNLYWYRQAAGRGLQLLFYSVGIGQISSEVPQNLSASRPQDRQFILSSKKLLLSDSGFYLCAWSVRWGEYNEQFFGPGTRLTVL.

V usage is TRBV10-3 and J usage is TRBJ2-1, with 10 bases matching TRBD1. V lost 8 bases, J lost 4 bases, and 2 bases stayed unmatched. This CDR3 comprises 13 residues. Germline CDR1 is ENHRY and CDR2 is SYGVKD. The CDR3 region is CAIWGQGYNEQFF. The CDR3, as DNA: TGTGCCATCTGGGGACAGGGGTACAATGAGCAGTTCTTC.

This chain connects TRBV7-2 to TRBJ1-6; 7 positions agree with TRBD1. J lost 5 bases, V lost 2 bases, and 12 bases had no gene match. There are 18 residues in the CDR3. Germline V CDR1 and CDR2: SGHTA, FQGNSA. CDR3 nucleotides: TGTGCCAGCAGCTTAAGCGTGGCAGGGGGGAAGAATAATTCACCCCTCCACTTT. Translation: CASSLSVAGGKNNSPLHF.

The chain combines TRBV18 with TRBJ1-1, with D tentatively TRBD1 (5 bases). Germline V CDR1 and CDR2: KGHSH, LQKENI. The V gene lost 4 bases and the J gene lost 4 bases, with 10 bases spanning the gap. The CDR3 is 13 residues long. The CDR3 loop is CASSRWRGTEAFF. DNA of the CDR3: TGTGCCAGCTCACGATGGAGGGGCACTGAAGCTTTCTTT.

This clone has a single count. The V call is TRBV7-2, the J call TRBJ2-1; D remains unclear. In germline, CDR1 is SGHTA, CDR2 FQGNSA. The CDR3 runs to 16 residues. Trimming shortened V by 1 base and J by 5 bases, and 15 bases separated the two germline ends. CDR3 DNA sequence: TGTGCCAGCAGCTTAGTAATTGCCCGGCTAGACAATGAGCAGTTCTTC. This codes for CASSLVIARLDNEQFF. The full variable domain, in which reference TRBV7-2 and TRBJ2-1 provide the parts outside the CDR3, is GAGVSQSPSNKVTEKGKDVELRCDPISGHTALYWYRQSLGQGLEFLIYFQGNSAPDKSGLPSDRFSAERTGGSVSTLTIQRTQQEDSAVYLCASSLVIARLDNEQFFGPGTRLTVL.

V and J are TRBV2 and TRBJ2-6; 7 bases agree with TRBD1. CDR1 and CDR2 (germline): SNHLY, FYNNEI. V shed 0 bases and J 2 bases; nucleotides not matched to a gene: 1. The CDR3 contains 16 residues. CDR3 residues: CASSEAGQTGANVLTF. Here the CDR3 DNA reads TGTGCCAGCAGTGAAGCGGGACAGACTGGGGCCAACGTCCTGACTTTC.

V usage is TRBV25-1 and J usage is TRBJ1-2, with 7 positions matching TRBD1. Germline CDR1 MGHDK, CDR2 SYGVNS. The CDR3 covers 15 residues. V lost 3 bases and J lost 2; bases outside the gene matches: 6. The CDR3 DNA reads as TGTGCCAGCAGTGATTACAGGGGAGTCAACTATGGCTACACCTTC. This codes for CASSDYRGVNYGYTF.

The chain recombines TRBV7-9 with TRBJ2-3; D gene uncertain. The CDR3 loop spans 14 amino acids. The germline V gene has CDR1 SEHNR and CDR2 FQNEAQ (reference sequence). V lost 1 base and J lost 3, with 8 bases in between. The DNA for the CDR3 is TGTGCCAGCAGCTTAGAAGACCGAACAGATACGCAGTATTTT. Amino acids: CASSLEDRTDTQYF.

CDR3 region: CASSLGQQGPTEQYF. The DNA for the CDR3 is TGTGCCAGCAGCTTAGGCCAACAGGGTCCGACCGAGCAGTACTTC. The chain recombines TRBV7-9 with TRBJ2-7, with D possibly matching TRBD1 (6 bases). V shed 1 base and J shed 6 bases, with 16 bases lying between them. This CDR3 region has 15 residues. The germline CDR1 and CDR2 sequences are SEHNR and FQNEAQ (reference sequence).

The J gene is TRBJ1-2, the V gene TRBV30, with D possibly matching TRBD1 (5 bases). The CDR3 extends over 14 amino acids. Germline V gene sequence: CDR1 GTSNPN, CDR2 SVGIG (reference sequence). The CDR3 DNA reads as TGTGCTGCCTACCCCGGGCAGGGTGCCTATGGCTACACCTTC. Translating gives CAAYPGQGAYGYTF.

The V call is TRBV5-5, the J call TRBJ2-7; maybe TRBD2 (6 bases). V lost 0 bases to trimming and J lost 7 bases, with 17 bases between them. CDR1 and CDR2 (germline): SGHKS, YYEKEE (reference sequence). This CDR3 comprises 15 residues. The CDR3 DNA reads as TGTGCCAGCAGCTTGGTTCGGGAGCGAGATGGGGAGCAGTACTTC. This sequence encodes CASSLVRERDGEQYF. Using reference TRBV5-5 and TRBJ2-7 for the parts outside the CDR3, the full variable domain is DAGVTQSPTHLIKTRGQQVTLRCSPISGHKSVSWYQQVLGQGPQFIFQYYEKEERGRGNFPDRFSARQFPNYSSELNVNALLLGDSALYLCASSLVRERDGEQYFGPGTRLTVT.

The V call is TRBV7-6, the J call TRBJ2-1; 8 nucleotides match TRBD2. The CDR3 covers 18 residues. Losses at the gene ends were 1 base for V and 4 bases for J; bases not matched to a gene: 12. CDR1 is SGHVS, CDR2 FNYEAQ, per germline. CDR3 DNA: TGTGCCAGCAGCTTAGTTGTATGGCGGGGGGACCTATACAATGAGCAGTTCTTC. This gives the protein CASSLVVWRGDLYNEQFF. Together with reference TRBV7-6 and TRBJ2-1, the CDR3 gives the full variable domain: GAGVSQSPRYKVTKRGQDVALRCDPISGHVSLYWYRQALGQGPEFLTYFNYEAQQDKSGLPNDRFSAERPEGSISTLTIQRTEQRDSAMYRCASSLVVWRGDLYNEQFFGPGTRLTVL.

The rearrangement links TRBV5-8 to TRBJ2-1; 9 bases match TRBD2. CDR3 length equals 16 residues. Losses at the gene ends were 5 bases for V and 8 bases for J; bases not matched to a gene: 14. Germline V gene sequence: CDR1 SGHTS, CDR2 YDEGEE. For the CDR3, the DNA is TGTGCCAGCAGGGATTCCGGGACTAGCATGTATCATGAGCAGTTCTTC. Translating it yields CASRDSGTSMYHEQFF.

The chain recombines TRBV7-7 with TRBJ2-2, with D maybe TRBD1 (6 bases). The CDR3 sequence is 16 residues long. Germline V gives CDR1 SSHAT, CDR2 FNYEAQ (reference sequence). Trimming stripped 6 bases from V and 5 bases from J, with 19 bases between. CDR3 loop: CASSPDSVFGTGELFF. The CDR3 DNA sequence: TGTGCCAGCAGTCCGGACAGCGTTTTTGGGACCGGGGAGCTGTTTTTT.

The chain combines TRBV25-1 with TRBJ1-5; D is ambiguous. CDR3 length: 14 residues. CDR1 and CDR2 from the germline V gene are MGHDK and SYGVNS. Trimming stripped 3 bases from V and 6 bases from J, with 12 bases between. The CDR3 nucleotides are TGTGCCAGCAGTGAGGCAGGACTAAGTCAGCCCCAGCATTTT. It codes for CASSEAGLSQPQHF.

The gene calls are TRBV11-2 and TRBJ2-3; no definite D call. Germline V lookup: CDR1 SGHAT, CDR2 FQNNGV. V gave up 3 bases and J gave up 0 bases, with 7 bases separating them. The CDR3 has 14 residues. CDR3 nucleotide sequence: TGTGCCAGCAGCTTCGGCTATAGCACAGATACGCAGTATTTT. It specifies CASSFGYSTDTQYF.

This clone was detected once. J is TRBJ2-7 and V is TRBV14, with 8 bases fitting TRBD2. The J segment lost 3 bases and the V segment lost 4 bases, leaving 8 bases of the junction unmatched. The germline gives CDR1 SGHDN, CDR2 FVKESK. The CDR3 has 15 residues. CDR3 loop: CASSRSPGLGYEQYF. The CDR3 DNA sequence: TGTGCCAGCAGCCGCAGCCCGGGACTAGGCTACGAGCAGTACTTC.

The chain employs TRBV19 and TRBJ1-5; TRBD1 agrees at 8 bases. V lost 4 bases and J lost 3; bases outside the gene matches: 8. This CDR3 contains 16 residues. Germline V gene data show CDR1 as LNHDA and CDR2 as SQIVND (reference sequence). The CDR3 bases are TGTGCCAGTAGTACAGAACAGGGGGTAATCAATCAGCCCCAGCATTTT. As protein: CASSTEQGVINQPQHF.

Here the CDR3 reads CASSPRDSRNEQFF. The CDR3 nucleotides are TGTGCCAGCAGCCCCCGGGACAGTCGCAATGAGCAGTTCTTC. The genes are TRBV11-3 and TRBJ2-1; 7 bases agree with TRBD1. CDR3 length equals 14 residues. Germline CDR1 reads SGHNT; CDR2 reads YENEEA. V trimming: 5 bases; J trimming: 6 bases; junction bases outside the gene matches: 7.

The V call is TRBV7-3, the J call TRBJ2-1, with D perhaps matching TRBD1 or TRBD2 (6 bases each). Trimming removed 3 bases from V and 7 bases from J, with 13 bases in between. The CDR3 extends over 14 amino acids. Germline V gives CDR1 SGHTA, CDR2 FQGTGA. DNA for the CDR3: TGTGCCAGCAGCTTGTCCGGGGGCCAAAATGAGCAGTTCTTC. Translated, it gives CASSLSGGQNEQFF.

The chain uses TRBV27 and TRBJ1-1, with D hard to call. Germline V lookup: CDR1 MNHEY, CDR2 SMNVEV (reference sequence). This CDR3 comprises 15 residues. V lost 5 bases and J lost 4, with 17 bases in between. Here the CDR3 reads CASSPNTGGSTEAFF. The CDR3 DNA is TGTGCCAGCAGTCCAAATACGGGCGGAAGCACTGAAGCTTTCTTT.

The table lists this clone with a count of one. The chain uses TRBV6-1 and TRBJ2-7; 12 nucleotides line up with TRBD1. Germline V gives CDR1 MNHNS, CDR2 SASEGT. Trimming cost V 1 base and J 7 bases; bases outside gene matches: 5. This CDR3 has 15 amino acids. In nucleotides, the CDR3 is TGTGCCAGCAGTGAAGAGGGACAGGGGGCGGAAGAGCAGTACTTC. This gives the protein CASSEEGQGAEEQYF.